This T cell receptor beta chain was retrieved from a study of OX40 agonist ivuxolimab in advanced cancers. Study as a whole: Patients achieving partial responses numbered three: one hepatocellular carcinoma case and two cutaneous melanoma cases.

General study findings and limits: By week 6 at 0.1 to 3.0 mg/kg, blood CD4+ and CD8+ T cells had expanded clonally.

Germline lookup yields CDR1 SGHTA and CDR2 FQGNSA. CDR3 length equals 15 residues. Trimming took off 4 bases at V and 5 bases at J, with 17 bases between the two ends. Concerning this clone itself: Its antigen is not known.

Clones were read by immunoSEQ multiplex PCR, and TCRdb kept only the in-frame ones, dropping some. The sample lists tens of thousands of clones; about 90% were seen once. The TCR was taken from an adult with an advanced solid tumor such as melanoma, head and neck, liver or kidney cancer. Sequences were derived from CD4+ or CD8+ T cells sorted from blood, sampled in a trial of the OX40 agonist ivuxolimab. The gene calls are TRBV7-2 and TRBJ2-5; D perhaps matches TRBD1 (6 bases). The CDR3 region is CASSSPTGRVETQYF. The CDR3 bases are TGTGCCAGCAGCTCCCCCACAGGGCGCGTGGAGACCCAGTACTTC.